This T cell receptor (beta chain) is from a study of T cells in Graves' hyperthyroidism and ophthalmopathy. Findings of the study overall: Onset of ophthalmopathy came a median 6.5 months after the model predicted it. Most clonotypes that expanded in the thyroid above 0.001 also showed up in blood. Researchers report that a 13 V-J model separated ophthalmopathy from stable hyperthyroidism.

With regard to this clonotype: Its antigen is still unknown.

Amplified TCR beta CDR3 regions came from RNA transcripts. The study used the HTBI primer set for a first-round RT-PCR of the TCR CDR3. TCRdb redid the calling of the multiplex PCR reads with MiXCR, one entry per CDR3 protein. This table holds about 570,000 distinct CDR3 sequences, 35% to 55% found once. The germline CDR1 and CDR2 sequences are DFQATT and SNEGSKA (reference sequence). This CDR3 has 16 amino acids. With 6 bases removed from V and 11 bases from J, the gap between germline ends came to 29 bases. Orbital computed tomography, thyroid ultrasound, serum thyroxine and TRAb, and clinical symptoms together informed the diagnoses.

This TCR derives from an adult woman with Graves' disease, either hyperthyroidism or ophthalmopathy (not recorded which). The sequencing input was peripheral blood or thyroid tissue (not recorded which). The rearrangement links TRBV20-1 to TRBJ1-5, with D perhaps matching TRBD1 (5 bases). The CDR3 sequence is CSARLAGGPGQETQHF. The CDR3 region has the DNA TGCAGTGCAAGACTAGCGGGAGGGCCGGGGCAAGAGACCCAGCATTTT.